Below, one T cell receptor beta chain is given with its context. The germline CDR1 and CDR2 sequences are MGHDK and SYGVNS. There are 15 residues in the CDR3. V lost 1 base to trimming and J lost 8 bases, with 12 bases between them. These data come from a study of blood T cell repertoires in COVID-19. Study-level information: COVID-19 samples collected from the United States, Italy and Spain covered acute and convalescent phases. Sample material is recorded as cDNA or gDNA derived from T cells, B-cell-depleted T cells, or PBMCs.

Original processing methods: Amplification of reference gene primers was used by the study to estimate nucleated cell counts. Clones were sequenced by immunoSEQ multiplex PCR, and TCRdb holds only the in-frame ones, with some missing. V, J and clone size derive from that table, while D and trimming were established from the DNA sequence. Of under 300,000 clones in the sample, approximately 86% are singletons; the top ten hold approximately 4%. Sequenced: peripheral blood. This clonotype was obtained from a young man with active or convalescent COVID-19. J is TRBJ1-6 and V is TRBV25-1, with D possibly being TRBD1 (5 bases). In DNA, the CDR3 is TGTGCCAGCAGTGAATTGGCCGGGGGGGATTCACCCCTCCACTTT. Translation: CASSELAGGDSPLHF.